This is a list of T cell receptor beta chains from one sample in a study of beta chain features in type 1 diabetes. Produced via immunoSEQ multiplex PCR; TCRdb's table is partial and in-frame only. The table records about 240,000 clones, approximately 14% of them present only once. Sequenced: naive CD4+ T cells from blood. Receptor source: a young man with type 1 diabetes. The CDR3 runs from the conserved cysteine through the conserved F or W. Fields, in order: V gene, D gene, clone size, J gene, CDR3 DNA, CDR3 protein. A D gene is named only where the DNA matches it firmly. Size tells how often a clone was seen (once, few, many) or the class of an expanded clone, and some rows leave it out.

>TRBV18|NA|NA|TRBJ2-3
TGTGCCAGCTCACCATTCCTCGAGGGAACAGATACGCAGTATTTT
CASSPFLEGTDTQYF
>TRBV11-2|NA|NA|TRBJ2-7
TGTGCCAGCAGCCAGGCGAATTTAGCGTACCACGAGCAGTACTTC
CASSQANLAYHEQYF
>TRBV29-1|NA|few|TRBJ2-7
TGCAGCGTTGAAGGTGCGGGGTACGAGCAGTACTTC
CSVEGAGYEQYF
>TRBV30|NA|few|TRBJ2-5
TGTGCCTGGAGTGTAAGGCAGCGAGAGACCCAGTACTTC
CAWSVRQRETQYF
>TRBV2|NA|few|TRBJ1-4
TGTGCCAGCAGTGCGGGGAGCCAAGGGGAAAAACTGTTTTTT
CASSAGSQGEKLFF
>TRBV10-3|TRBD1|few|TRBJ2-2
TGTGCCATCAGTGAGCCACGGGACAGCCGCACCGGGGAGCTGTTTTTT
CAISEPRDSRTGELFF
>TRBV19|NA|NA|TRBJ2-7
TGTGCCAGTAGTCCCAGGGGAGGGACCCCCTACGAGCAGTACTTC
CASSPRGGTPYEQYF
>TRBV6-5|TRBD1|NA|TRBJ1-2
TGTGCCAGCAGTGCCAGGGACAGGACTAACTATGGCTACACCTTC
CASSARDRTNYGYTF
>TRBV11-2|TRBD1|few|TRBJ2-2
TGTGCCAGCAGCTTAAGACAGGGCGTTAGGAACACCGGGGAGCTGTTTTTT
CASSLRQGVRNTGELFF
>TRBV13|TRBD1|NA|TRBJ1-3
TGTGCCAGCAGCCGAGGCGGGACAGCTGGAAACACCATATATTTT
CASSRGGTAGNTIYF
>TRBV30|NA|few|TRBJ2-7
TGTGCCTGGAGTGCCGACTGGGCGGGCGAGCAGTACTTC
CAWSADWAGEQYF
>TRBV5-6|TRBD1|NA|TRBJ1-6
TGTGCCAGCAGCGGTGGACAGGGGGCGGTAGACGTTTCACCCCTCCACTTT
CASSGGQGAVDVSPLHF
>TRBV4-1|TRBD1|few|TRBJ1-5
TGCGCCAGCAGCGGGGACAGTATTCAGCCCCAGCATTTT
CASSGDSIQPQHF
>TRBV7-2|TRBD2|NA|TRBJ2-3
TGTGCCTCAATTCCCGGGAGGCCCCCCCATACGCAGTATTTT
CASIPGRPPHTQYF
>TRBV7-9|NA|NA|TRBJ2-1
TGTGCCAGCAGCTTAGCCAGGGGCGAGGGTGAGCAGTTCTTC
CASSLARGEGEQFF
>TRBV19|TRBD2|NA|TRBJ2-1
TGTGCCAGTAGTATACGACTAGCGACCTACAATGAGCAGTTCTTC
CASSIRLATYNEQFF
>TRBV29-1|NA|NA|TRBJ2-1
TGCAGCGTTGACAGGGGTTATGAGCAGTTCTTC
CSVDRGYEQFF
>TRBV4-1|NA|NA|TRBJ2-1
TGCGCCAGCAGCCAAGTGGTGGGCCTAGCTAATGAGCAGTTCTTC
CASSQVVGLANEQFF
>TRBV18|NA|few|TRBJ1-1
TGTGCCAGCTCACCAGATATGCTTAAGGGGCGCACTGAAGCTTTCTTT
CASSPDMLKGRTEAFF
>TRBV27|NA|NA|TRBJ2-5
TGTGCCAGCAGTCCTACCCCCTGGTGGCACCTCACCGGGGAAGAGACCCAGTACTTC
CASSPTPWWHLTGEETQYF
>TRBV29-1|TRBD1|few|TRBJ1-2
TGCAGCGTTAGCGGACAGGGTATCTATGGCTACACCTTC
CSVSGQGIYGYTF
>TRBV7-2|NA|NA|TRBJ2-1
TGTGCCAGCAGCTTAGGGCCGACTAGCTACAATGAGCAGTTCTTC
CASSLGPTSYNEQFF
>TRBV9|NA|few|TRBJ2-5
TGTGCCAGCAGCGTAGGTCGCGGGGAGACCCAGTACTTC
CASSVGRGETQYF
>TRBV19|TRBD1|NA|TRBJ2-6
TGTGCCAGCTTACCGGGACAGGGGTCGTCTGGGGCCAACGTCCTGACTTTC
CASLPGQGSSGANVLTF
>TRBV25-1|TRBD2|NA|TRBJ2-1
TGTGCCAGCTGGGCAGCGGGAGGCCCCGGCTACAATGAGCAGTTCTTC
CASWAAGGPGYNEQFF
>TRBV7-9|NA|few|TRBJ2-5
TGTGCCAGCAGCTTAGGGAGGGCAGACAACCAAGAGACCCAGTACTTC
CASSLGRADNQETQYF
>TRBV7-2|NA|NA|TRBJ2-1
TGTGCCAGCAGCTTAGTAGGAGTGAATGAGCAGTTCTTC
CASSLVGVNEQFF
>TRBV5-1|TRBD1|NA|TRBJ2-7
TGCGCCAGCACCCCTCAGGGACAGACCCTCTACGAGCAGTACTTC
CASTPQGQTLYEQYF
>TRBV14|TRBD1|NA|TRBJ1-6
TGTGCCAGCAGCCTCACAGGGGGCGATTCACCCCTCCACTTT
CASSLTGGDSPLHF
>TRBV6-1|TRBD2|NA|TRBJ2-7
TGTGCCAGCAGTGAGGGGACTAGCGGGGTGCCTTACGAGCAGTACTTC
CASSEGTSGVPYEQYF
>TRBV19|TRBD1|NA|TRBJ2-7
TGTGCCAGTAGTTCCGAGACAGGGCGAGGCTACGAGCAGTACTTC
CASSSETGRGYEQYF
>TRBV28|TRBD1|NA|TRBJ2-5
TGTGCCAGCAGTCCCGGGACAGGGATTGGGGAGACCCAGTACTTC
CASSPGTGIGETQYF
>TRBV6-6|NA|NA|TRBJ2-5
TGTGCCAGCAGTGACGGGGGGCGGGAGACCCAGTACTTC
CASSDGGRETQYF
>TRBV30|TRBD2|few|TRBJ2-3
TGTGCCTGGAGTGTAACCCGGACTAGCGGGGGGGAGTATACGCAGTATTTT
CAWSVTRTSGGEYTQYF
>TRBV7-7|TRBD2|few|TRBJ2-5
TGTGCCAGCAGCTTTGGACTAGAAGAGACCCAGTACTTC
CASSFGLEETQYF
>TRBV29-1|TRBD2|NA|TRBJ2-5
TGCAGCGCACGCGAAGCCCCGGGACTAGCGGAAGAGACCCAGTACTTC
CSAREAPGLAEETQYF
>TRBV4-2|NA|few|TRBJ2-6
TGTGCCAGCAGCCAAGTTTGGAGCTCTGGGGCCAACGTCCTGACTTTC
CASSQVWSSGANVLTF
>TRBV27|TRBD1|few|TRBJ1-1
TGTGCCAGCAGTTTAAGAGAGGGGGCGACTGAAGCTTTCTTT
CASSLREGATEAFF
>TRBV10-3|TRBD2|NA|TRBJ2-7
TGTGCCATCAGTGAGTCAGCGGGAGGCACCTACGAGCAGTACTTC
CAISESAGGTYEQYF
>TRBV14|TRBD1|few|TRBJ1-1
TGTGCCAGCAGCCAGTCAGGGGGCAGGACTGAAGCTTTCTTT
CASSQSGGRTEAFF
>TRBV4-1|TRBD1|few|TRBJ1-1
TGCGCCAGCAGCCAAGATCATTTGGCAGGGGGCTCCGTGACGGCTGAAGCTTTCTTT
CASSQDHLAGGSVTAEAFF
>TRBV5-6|TRBD1|few|TRBJ2-1
TGTGCCAGCAGCTTAAGGGACAGGGTCTACAATGAGCAGTTCTTC
CASSLRDRVYNEQFF
>TRBV30|TRBD2|once|TRBJ2-7
TGTGCCTGGAGTGTAAGCGGGAGACGAGAGCAGTACTTC
CAWSVSGRREQYF
>TRBV6-5|NA|NA|TRBJ2-1
TGTGCCAGCAGCCATGGGTCGGACTATGAGCAGTTCTTC
CASSHGSDYEQFF
>TRBV5-4|NA|few|TRBJ2-6
TGTGCCAGCAGCTTGGCCGGGTCTGGGGCCAACGTCCTGACTTTC
CASSLAGSGANVLTF
>TRBV19|NA|few|TRBJ1-2
TGTGCCAGTCTCGGGTATGGCTACACCTTC
CASLGYGYTF
>TRBV30|NA|few|TRBJ2-1
TGTGCCTGGAGTGTAGGGGCCGACAATGAGCAGTTCTTC
CAWSVGADNEQFF
>TRBV2|NA|NA|TRBJ1-1
TGTGCCAGCAGTTGGAGGGAAGGGAACACTGAAGCTTTCTTT
CASSWREGNTEAFF